This T cell receptor (beta chain) was captured by sequencing in a study of cytomegalovirus exposure and HLA in healthy donors (dated by TCRdb to 2015 to 2018). Context from the whole study: An earlier analysis of roughly 500 of the donors reported approximately 270 Gb of sequence data and 100 million to 130 million unique TCR beta sequences from some 180 million T cells. In a later analysis, previously published TCR beta repertoires from 666 donors were re-analyzed and high-resolution HLA genotyping was added so that TCR occurrence patterns could be studied. Typing coverage varied by locus: 629-630 donors for A, B, C, DRB1 and DQB1; some 520 for DQA1; more than 600 for DPA1; around 490 for DPB1. The study combined high-throughput TCR immunosequencing, statistical association of individual TCRs with disease status, and machine learning to predict cytomegalovirus infection status. A later genetic analysis took genome-wide SNP genotypes for about 60% of the roughly 670 donors and used that subset as a discovery cohort. An early release that covered about 600 HLA-typed donors contained 250 to 350 gigabases of sequencing data and tens of millions of unique TCR sequences. In addition to the first cohort of 666 subjects, a separate validation cohort of 100 to 150 different subjects was used. To decide whether each TCR beta V gene segment behaved as functional or pseudogenic, an earlier analysis of nearly 600 of the donors relied on high-throughput TCR beta sequencing. The study aimed to test whether signatures of past pathogen exposure could be identified by cataloging public T cell receptors. Because of strong linkage in the cohort, roughly five DR-DQ haplotypes were treated as single units for association and clustering. HLA typing covered class I and class II loci at four-digit resolution. Donor age, sex, ethnicity and CMV serostatus were compiled together with the repertoire data. In the later analysis, no new phenotypic data were used to find candidate immune exposures; instead, reliance was placed on TCR beta sequences and their occurrence across donors. The study used immunosequencing to profile the T cell repertoires of under 700 subjects and linked those repertoires to cytomegalovirus serostatus. Among 300 to 500 genotyped donors of the cohort, an average of approximately 240,000 unique TCR beta nucleotide sequences was sequenced per donor, of which approximately 18% were non-productive. Every repertoire in the discovery cohort had been generated on one and the same sequencing platform. Of the roughly 400 genotyped donors, less than 90% were placed in the genetic ancestry cluster associated with self-reported Caucasian donors. Overall results and qualifications from the work: Linkage disequilibrium might explain the correlated functional status among segregating V segments, but an unknown experimental factor could not be excluded. In a later analysis, the rate of TCR association differed among HLA loci, with DRB1 alleles having the most associated TCRs and HLA-C alleles having the fewest. Broadly in line with IMGT annotations, most TCR beta V segments showed up in productive rearrangements about 90% or about 30% of the time in an earlier analysis of under 700 of the donors. When HLA alleles, especially DR and DQ, strongly co-occurred, attributing TCR associations to individual alleles was difficult. According to a later analysis, most CMV-associated TCR beta chains appeared to be HLA-restricted, and the HLA associations seemed to be driven largely by CMV exposure. A later analysis found that HLA-associated TCR beta chains were more clonally expanded and had lower generation probabilities than equally common non-associated chains. In the study, 164 TCR beta chains were listed as associated with cytomegalovirus. CMV serostatus was the only immune exposure information available for the cohort. In vitro tests confirmed that a few of the cytomegalovirus-associated TCR beta chains recognize cytomegalovirus antigens. In both the original and validation cohorts, the classifier was reported to diagnose cytomegalovirus status with high specificity and sensitivity. In a later analysis, several top co-occurrence clusters were reported to appear linked to parvovirus B19, influenza, CMV and Epstein-Barr virus. The authors suggested that the approach could potentially be generalized to other disease states and immunological phenotypes. Some IMGT-functional V segments, including TRBV6-2 and TRBV6-3, could not be told apart with the 87-base-pair reads, so those segments were excluded. Specific HLA alleles were associated with about 17,000 TCR beta sequences at a false discovery rate of 0.05 in a later analysis. Because HLA typing was unavailable for some donors at each locus, only the typed subset was used in association tests. The earlier analysis of about 600 of the donors excluded roughly 17 rarely observed V segments, including chromosome 9 orphons, because counts were too low. In a later genetic analysis, fewer N-insertions in productive TCRs were reported among donors in an Asian-associated ancestry cluster than the roughly 700-donor mean. Only TCR beta chains were sequenced in this cohort, and the absence of alpha or paired-chain data limited detectable features. A further reported finding was that TCR beta sequences accurately predicted the HLA-A and HLA-B alleles for most subjects in the first cohort. V-gene and J-gene trimming of TCR beta chains was associated with a missense DCLRE1C variant in a later genetic analysis, and the association was replicated in an independent cohort. Sequencing depth was assumed to be roughly uniform across donors in the presence/absence analyses, though that assumption may not hold. Across donors, most TCR sequences were observed very rarely, whereas some public TCRs were present in many individuals. A cluster of highly shared sequence variants was judged likely to represent a technical artifact of the sequencing pipeline.

On this clone: This clone's antigen is unknown. Base-call qualities are not available, and no considerably larger clone is one nucleotide away.

In total, approximately 700 healthy bone marrow donors made up the cohort. Cohort members were all nominally healthy when sampled, although unrecorded immune exposures were likely present. The donor was CMV seronegative and was included in the group of around 320 seronegative cohort members. A peripheral blood sample was collected from each donor, and TCR beta sequencing was performed on peripheral blood mononuclear cells. Genomic DNA was extracted from the blood cell samples with the Qiagen DNeasy Blood Extraction Kit. Library creation used the immunoSEQ multiplex PCR assay. A mixture of 60 forward primers for TCR Vbeta segments and 13 reverse primers for TCR Jbeta segments was used in the multiplex PCR. Amplification of the CDR3 region of rearranged TCR beta genes was performed with a multiplex PCR assay on genomic DNA. The amplified TCR beta libraries were sequenced on the Illumina HiSeq System as 87-base-pair reads. In the paper's pipeline: A later analysis counted around 72 million unique TCR beta chains across the 666 repertoires, and approximately 11 million of these chains were shared by at least two donors. To remove PCR and sequencing errors, raw reads were error-corrected and collapsed into unique sequences using a nearest-neighbor algorithm that merged closely related sequences. CDR3 sequences were aligned to IMGT reference sequences to assign V, D and J gene segments. For a sequence to be retained, a match of at least six nucleotides was required to both a V gene segment and a J gene segment. A rearrangement counted as productive if the CDR3 had no stop codons and remained in frame with V and J, and every other rearrangement counted as non-productive. Following IMGT convention, CDR3 was defined as the stretch from the second conserved V-encoded cysteine up to the conserved J-encoded phenylalanine. Sequences without an unambiguous match to a single V gene segment were excluded from the earlier analysis of several hundred of the donors. An earlier analysis of 587 of the donors called V segments functional above 56.7% productive rearrangements and segregating when the between-donor standard deviation exceeded 5%. A statistical classification framework was built to diagnose cytomegalovirus status from the catalog of TCR beta chain sequences. V and J gene assignment, in a later analysis, came from comparing TCR nucleotide sequences with IMGT/GENE-DB human TR gene sequences. The TCRdist pipeline was used in a later analysis to assign CDR3 sequences and most-parsimonious VDJ recombination scenarios. A later analysis defined each TCR beta chain by its CDR3 amino acid sequence plus V-gene family, and excluded reads lacking a unique V-gene family. In a later analysis, 450 to 600 highly shared, low-generation-probability nucleotide sequences were removed to address suspected cross-contamination and a sequencing artifact. A later analysis calculated a clonal expansion index for each public chain from normalized within-repertoire ranks of inferred template counts. In a later analysis, generation probabilities were computed with a VDJ recombination model fitted to out-of-frame rearrangements, and the resulting probabilities were checked against IGoR. In a later analysis, hypergeometric tests were used to score TCR-TCR, TCR-HLA and TCR-CMV co-occurrence, with a repertoire-size bias correction applied to TCR pairs. False discovery rates were estimated in a later analysis by permuting HLA or CMV assignments 20 times. In a later analysis, co-occurring TCRs were grouped using DBSCAN, and TCRdist sequence similarity was added for clustering within HLA-allele-positive subsets. For co-occurrence clustering, repertoires with fewer than 30,000 or more than 120,000 public chains were excluded, along with four to six repertoires with anomalous nucleotide sharing. Entries here come from immuneACCESS through TCRdb and include only in-frame sequences with V and J called. Some clones fail to appear in such tables; in the studies checked, an unresolved V gene covers under half of the shortfall, and the cause of the remainder is unknown. D and trimming come from the DNA, and the V and J calls and clone size come from that table. A total of 95,000 to 150,000 clones appear in this sample, approximately 70% of them only once. The top ten hold less than 2% of the sample.

There are 16 amino acids in the CDR3, from cysteine to phenylalanine inclusive. Only the CDR3 portion is preserved as DNA: 48 bases, with reading frame beginning at the first base. The TCR was taken from a man younger than 35 in good health and CMV-seronegative. The chain was built from TRBV12-2 and TRBJ1-5. TRBV12-2 is classified as a pseudogene. What was sequenced was PBMCs. The DNA reads TGTGCAAGTCGCTCCCCCGCGGGGGGCGGGGGTCAGCCCCAGCATTTT. It translates to CASRSPAGGGGQPQHF.